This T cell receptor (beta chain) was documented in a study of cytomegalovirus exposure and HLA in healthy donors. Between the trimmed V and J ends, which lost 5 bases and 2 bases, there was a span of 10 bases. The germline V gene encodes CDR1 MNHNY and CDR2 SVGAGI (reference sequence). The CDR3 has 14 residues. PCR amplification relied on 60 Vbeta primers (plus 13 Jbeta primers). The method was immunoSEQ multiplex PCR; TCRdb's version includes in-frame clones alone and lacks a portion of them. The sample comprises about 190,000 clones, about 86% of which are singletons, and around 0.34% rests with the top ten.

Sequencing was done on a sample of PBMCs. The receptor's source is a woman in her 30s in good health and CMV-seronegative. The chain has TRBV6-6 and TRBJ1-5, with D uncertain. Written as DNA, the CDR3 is TGTGCCAGCAGTGCGGCGTTTGGCAATCAGCCCCAGCATTTT. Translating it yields CASSAAFGNQPQHF.